This T cell receptor (beta chain) was sequenced during a study of CD8 T cells in ankylosing spondylitis. CDR3 length equals 14 residues. The germline V gene encodes CDR1 DFQATT and CDR2 SNEGSKA (reference sequence). With 2 bases removed from V and 2 bases from J, the gap between germline ends came to 9 bases. Quantitative 5'-RACE was performed with molecular barcodes, and it yielded the TCR beta libraries. TCRdb passed the 5' RACE reads through MiXCR, listing each CDR3 protein once. The profile shows around 770,000 distinct CDR3 sequences, 12% of them singletons. In regard to this clonotype: Its specificity is unknown.

The study's findings and limits: From matched ankylosing spondylitis synovial fluid, disease-linked clones were reportedly recovered at significantly enriched levels. What seemed typical of ankylosing spondylitis blood was a TCR beta motif built from about 8 highly homologous variants.

The chain carries TRBV20-1 and TRBJ2-2; D gene unclear. Sequencing input: blood, either unsorted or a sorted T cell fraction (not recorded which). The receptor's source is a male donor with ankylosing spondylitis. The CDR3 sequence: CSARRSENTGELFF. CDR3 in DNA: TGCAGTGCTAGAAGGTCGGAAAACACCGGGGAGCTGTTTTTT.